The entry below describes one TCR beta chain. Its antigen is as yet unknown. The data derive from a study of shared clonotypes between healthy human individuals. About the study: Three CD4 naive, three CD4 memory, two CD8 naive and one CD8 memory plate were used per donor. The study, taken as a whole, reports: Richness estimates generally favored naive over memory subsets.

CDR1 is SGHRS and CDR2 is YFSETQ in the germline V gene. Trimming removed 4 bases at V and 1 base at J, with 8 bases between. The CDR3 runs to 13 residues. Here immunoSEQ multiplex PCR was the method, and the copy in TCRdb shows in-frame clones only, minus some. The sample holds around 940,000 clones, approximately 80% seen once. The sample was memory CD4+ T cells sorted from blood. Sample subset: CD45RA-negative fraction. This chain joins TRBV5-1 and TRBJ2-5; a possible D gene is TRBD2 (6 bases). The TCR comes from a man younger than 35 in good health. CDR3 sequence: CASSVGLQETQYF. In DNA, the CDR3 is TGCGCCAGCAGCGTGGGACTCCAAGAGACCCAGTACTTC.